This T cell receptor (beta chain) was recovered during a study of human T cells and chemical hapten exposure. As the library was built, unique molecular identifiers were attached to individual cDNA molecules. MiXCR, applied by TCRdb to the RACE reads, yields one record per CDR3 protein. The sample records 95,000 or so distinct CDR3 sequences, approximately 10% being singletons. The CDR3 is 15 residues long. Germline values: CDR1 SQVTM, CDR2 ANQGSEA. With 4 bases removed from V and 1 base from J, the gap between germline ends came to 13 bases. Stated time point: patch test 2, 6 weeks after DPC sensitization. Treatment described: therapeutic diphenylcyclopropenone sensitization with weekly scalp DPC. Unfractionated whole blood yielded the extracted total RNA.

The V call is TRBV29-1, the J call TRBJ2-2; D is undetermined. The sample here was whole blood, taken in connection with sensitization to the hapten diphenylcyclopropenone (DPC). The TCR was taken from a woman aged 40 to 50 with alopecia areata. Some clones in this sample may be carry-over from other donors' samples. The CDR3 DNA reads TGCAGCGTTGTGAACTCCGAACGGAACACCGGGGAGCTGTTTTTT. Its translation: CSVVNSERNTGELFF.